This T cell receptor (beta chain) derives from a study of shared clonotypes between healthy human individuals (TCRdb year 2020). Turning to the overall study: A couple of women and a few men aged 18 to 49 years were included in the cohort. For each donor, three plates each were used for CD4 naive and CD4 memory, two plates were used for CD8 naive, and one plate was used for CD8 memory. To estimate repertoire size and how much clonotypes are shared between individuals, the study performed deep sequencing of blood TCR repertoires from roughly five healthy adults. Libraries were prepared and TCR repertoires were sequenced by different laboratories using diverse techniques, in order to increase sequencing depth and limit assay-specific biases. Between about 0.9 and 9 billion PBMCs per donor were obtained by leukapheresis. Study-wide findings and limitations: Compared with non-shared clonotypes, the clonotypes found in all four sorted-subset donors had higher generation probabilities. Only blood was sampled, and tissue TCR repertoires likely differ from those in blood. Because the study included a small number of donors, the genetic and exposure-history diversity represented was limited. Incomplete sequencing was indicated by rarefaction of sorted-subset datasets, despite the large sequencing depth. Naive subsets generally had larger estimated clonotype richness than memory subsets. Pairwise subsampling led to the expectation that sequencing depth would affect the degree of clonotype sharing among donors. About 4.5% of naive CD4, 3% to 3.5% of naive CD8, around 2.3% of memory CD4, and roughly 0.4% of memory CD8 clonotypes were shared across several donors.

Of note for this clone: Its antigen is not yet known. No much larger clonotype is one base removed from it; base qualities were not supplied.

The donors were healthy, HIV-negative adults who had no recently reported acute infections or vaccinations. Every donor was a Caucasian adult residing in Nashville, Tennessee, USA. CD4+ T cells were enriched through magnetic negative selection, after which naive cells were positively selected on CD45RA and the remaining negative fraction served as the memory subset. After blood collection by leukapheresis, PBMCs were isolated using Ficoll-Histopaque density gradient centrifugation and then cryopreserved in the vapor phase of liquid nitrogen. Purity and quantity of every magnetically sorted T cell population were checked by analytical flow cytometry. Each sorted fraction had its genomic DNA isolated and then quantified by UV absorbance on a Nanodrop 2000c. Using the deep immunoSEQ assay, multiplex PCR amplified TCR CDR3 regions from genomic DNA. Extracted genomic DNA from each cell subset was distributed evenly across all wells of several immunoSEQ 96-well plates, and each plate was treated as a replicate. For sorted subsets, approximately 190 ng of genomic DNA, equivalent to around 30,000 T cell genomes, went into each replicate PCR. Purified libraries were quantified with a Qubit 3.0 fluorometer, sized on a Bioanalyzer 2100, and re-quantified with the KAPA Library Quantification kit. A separate single-read 150-cycle Illumina NextSeq 550 flow cell was used to sequence each immunoSEQ 96-well plate. Per the original workflow: Because the immunoSEQ output included only junctional sequences and no quality scores, the filtering could not be the same as the filtering used for full-length reads. Sequences were annotated with PyIR, a Python wrapper for IgBLAST v1.9, and V/J genes and CDR3 were assigned using IMGT germline references. Any read was removed if the V/J assignment was weak (E-value above 1e-6), the CDR3 was missing, or the read contained stop codons, out-of-frame junctions, or ambiguous translated residues. V3J clonotypes were defined as sequences sharing an identical inferred V gene, J gene, and CDR3 amino acid sequence. To compute the percentage overlap between repertoires, the number of shared unique clonotypes was divided by the size of the smaller repertoire. Richness of each repertoire was evaluated using RTK rarefaction, the Chao1 estimator, and Recon v2.1 estimates of unobserved clonotypes. OLGA was used to compute generation probabilities for all TCRbeta clonotypes that the gDNA method yielded from a handful of donors. In its TCRdb copy, this immuneACCESS table keeps in-frame sequences only and misses some clones. Where compared with another copy, unresolved V genes explain less than half of these, and the others have no known cause. The V and J calls and the clone size are those of that table, but D and trimming were determined from the DNA. For this sample the table gives some 2,400,000 clones, of which more than 90% were detected only once. 0.1% to 0.15% of the sample belongs to the ten largest clones.

The germline V gene specifies WSHSY as CDR1 and SAAADI as CDR2. V loses 6 bases, J loses 0 bases, and the germline ends lie 14 bases apart. From its cysteine to its phenylalanine, the CDR3 spans 15 amino acids. The entry retains the CDR3 DNA only, 45 bases that are in frame from base 1. This receptor was obtained from a man aged 18 to 30 in good health. Sequencing input: naive CD4+ T cells sorted from blood. What the cell subset or site label conveys for this sample: CD45RA+ positively selected. The receptor chain draws on TRBV10-2 and TRBJ1-2; a tentative D call is TRBD1 (6 bases match). The CDR3 reads CASRDSATANYGYTF. At the DNA level, the sequence is TGCGCCAGCAGGGACAGTGCCACCGCTAACTATGGCTACACCTTC.